The 29 T cell receptor beta chains below come from one sample, sequenced in a study of cytomegalovirus exposure and HLA in healthy donors (dated by TCRdb to the late 2010s). Library method: the immunoSEQ multiplex PCR assay. The clones in this table, taken by TCRdb from immuneACCESS, are in-frame only. Not every clone is retained; where verified, under half of the shortfall comes from an unresolved V gene, and the cause of the rest is unknown. Across this sample there are about 160,000 clones, with around nine tenths seen only once. In total, the top ten clones hold roughly 4.2% of the sample. Input material: PBMCs. These receptors came from a man younger than 35 in good health and CMV-seropositive.

The chain employs TRBV7-9 and TRBJ1-2; TRBD1 might be the D (6 bases). V lost 5 bases and J lost 0, with 13 bases in between. The CDR3 runs to 15 residues. Looked up from germline, CDR1 is SEHNR and CDR2 is FQNEAQ (reference sequence). CDR3: CASSPRTVANYGYTF. For the CDR3, the DNA is TGTGCCAGCAGCCCCCGGACAGTAGCTAACTATGGCTACACCTTC.

CDR3 in amino acids: CASSLRGTQYF. DNA for the CDR3: TGTGCCAGCAGCCTGCGAGGGACCCAGTACTTC. V gene TRBV6-1 combines with J gene TRBJ2-5; D is ambiguous. Trimming took off 6 bases at V and 7 bases at J, with 9 bases between the two ends. The length of the CDR3 is 11 residues. The germline CDR1 and CDR2 sequences are MNHNS and SASEGT.

DNA of the CDR3: TGTGCCAGCAGGCCCTCCGAGGGCACTGGCTACACCTTC. Translation: CASRPSEGTGYTF. The chain has TRBV6-5 and TRBJ1-2; D gene ambiguous. V lost 6 bases and J 7 bases, leaving 15 bases between the germline ends. This CDR3 contains 13 residues. In germline, CDR1 is MNHEY, CDR2 SVGAGI.

The chain uses TRBV18 and TRBJ2-1; 16 nucleotides line up with TRBD2. CDR3 length equals 19 residues. Germline V CDR1 and CDR2: KGHSH, LQKENI. V shed 4 bases, J shed 2 bases, and the junction held 8 bases outside the gene matches. The CDR3 region is CASSLTGTSGRAAYNEQFF. CDR3 nucleotide sequence: TGTGCCAGCTCACTCACCGGGACTAGCGGGAGGGCCGCCTACAATGAGCAGTTCTTC.

The rearrangement uses TRBV13 and TRBJ1-1; 9 bases fit TRBD1. Per the germline V gene, CDR1 is PRHDT and CDR2 is FYEKMQ (reference sequence). The CDR3 covers 17 residues. With 2 bases clipped from V and 3 bases from J, the junction kept 10 bases outside the gene matches. This chain's CDR3 is CASSLTTGGSPYTEAFF. The CDR3 DNA sequence: TGTGCCAGCAGCTTAACGACAGGGGGGTCGCCGTACACTGAAGCTTTCTTT.

The chain is built from TRBV4-1 and TRBJ2-7; D ambiguous. Trimming removed 1 base at V and 3 bases at J, with 7 bases between. Looked up from germline, CDR1 is MGHRA and CDR2 is YSYEKL. The CDR3 is 13 amino acids. As DNA, the CDR3 is TGCGCCAGCAGCCAAGGGAGTAACTACGAGCAGTACTTC. It specifies CASSQGSNYEQYF.

The CDR3 DNA reads as TGTGCCAGCAGCTCGGGACAGGGGTCTCGCTACGAGCAGTACTTC. Translated: CASSSGQGSRYEQYF. This chain links TRBV13 with TRBJ2-7; 10 bases align to TRBD1. CDR3 length equals 15 residues. V was pared by 4 bases and J by 3 bases, with 6 bases of the junction left unmatched. The germline V gene has CDR1 PRHDT and CDR2 FYEKMQ (reference sequence). Full variable domain (outside the CDR3, taken from reference TRBV13 and TRBJ2-7): AAGVIQSPRHLIKEKRETATLKCYPIPRHDTVYWYQQGPGQDPQFLISFYEKMQSDKGSIPDRFSAQQFSDYHSELNMSSLELGDSALYFCASSSGQGSRYEQYFGPGTRLTVT.

V gene TRBV6-5 combines with J gene TRBJ2-7; TRBD1 matches 8 bases. The CDR3 spans 14 residues. The J segment lost 7 bases and the V segment lost 6 bases, leaving 11 bases of the junction unmatched. Looked up from germline, CDR1 is MNHEY and CDR2 is SVGAGI. This chain's CDR3 is CASRLQGAMREQYF. DNA for the CDR3: TGTGCCAGCAGGTTGCAGGGGGCGATGAGGGAGCAGTACTTC.

This clone was found a few times. This chain uses TRBV28 with TRBJ2-1; D gene ambiguous. CDR1 and CDR2 (germline): MDHEN, SYDVKM. Trimming stripped 1 base from V and 10 bases from J, with 5 bases between. The CDR3 sequence is 11 residues long. CDR3 sequence: CASSLLREQFF. CDR3 nucleotide sequence: TGTGCCAGCAGTTTATTGAGGGAGCAGTTCTTC.

On this clone itself: This sample includes further DNA sequences coding for the same CDR3. This rearrangement joins TRBV10-3 to TRBJ1-5; no clear D gene. The CDR3 length is 13 residues. Trimming pared 2 bases from V and 2 bases from J, leaving 4 bases between. The V gene's germline CDR1 is ENHRY and CDR2 SYGVKD. The CDR3 protein is CAISETGNQPQHF. The CDR3 nucleotides read TGTGCCATCAGTGAGACGGGCAATCAGCCCCAGCATTTT.

The chain recombines TRBV19 with TRBJ1-5, with 10 nucleotides matching TRBD1. The V gene end was trimmed by 1 base and the J gene end by 6 bases; junction bases not matched to a gene: 6. Germline assignment: CDR1 LNHDA and CDR2 SQIVND (reference sequence). The CDR3 runs 16 residues. The CDR3 nucleotides read TGTGCCAGTAGTATAGGGGACAGGGGTTCCGGTCAGCCCCAGCATTTT. It is translated as CASSIGDRGSGQPQHF.

The count of this clone is one. Other DNA variants within this sample encode the same CDR3. V usage is TRBV7-2 and J usage is TRBJ2-7; the match to TRBD2 covers 9 bases. The CDR3 consists of 14 residues. The V gene end was trimmed by 1 base and the J gene end by 2 bases; junction bases not matched to a gene: 0. Germline lookup yields CDR1 SGHTA and CDR2 FQGNSA. CDR3 DNA sequence: TGTGCCAGCAGCTTAGGACTAGCGGCCTACGAGCAGTACTTC. It codes for CASSLGLAAYEQYF.

The chain joins TRBV7-8 to TRBJ2-1; a possible D gene is TRBD2 (5 bases). CDR3 length equals 14 residues. Trimming stripped 5 bases from V and 9 bases from J, with 17 bases between. Germline V lookup: CDR1 SGHVS, CDR2 FQNEAQ. This CDR3 reads CASSRYGEYFEQFF. The CDR3, as DNA: TGTGCCAGCAGCCGATACGGGGAGTATTTTGAGCAGTTCTTC.

J is TRBJ2-1 and V is TRBV4-1; 9 bases match TRBD2. Germline loops: CDR1 MGHRA, CDR2 YSYEKL. V was clipped by 2 bases and J by 4 bases; unmatched bases: 6. The CDR3 contains 16 residues. The CDR3 sequence is CASSQQGLAGYNEQFF. The DNA for the CDR3 is TGCGCCAGCAGCCAACAGGGCCTAGCGGGGTACAATGAGCAGTTCTTC.

The chain is built from TRBV28 and TRBJ2-5, with 7 bases fitting TRBD2. Germline CDR1 is MDHEN and CDR2 is SYDVKM. The CDR3 loop spans 18 amino acids. V shed 6 bases and J 0 bases; nucleotides not matched to a gene: 16. The CDR3 nucleotides read TGTGCCAGCAGCGGACGGGAGGTTTTTAACTCGTACCAAGAGACCCAGTACTTC. Translated: CASSGREVFNSYQETQYF.

The genes are TRBV6-1 and TRBJ2-7; tentatively, D is TRBD2 (5 bases). CDR1 is MNHNS and CDR2 is SASEGT in the germline V gene. V dropped 1 base and J dropped 3 bases, with 13 bases sitting between them. The CDR3 totals 15 residues. The CDR3 spells CASSEVQGSGYEQYF. Here the CDR3 DNA reads TGTGCCAGCAGTGAAGTTCAAGGGAGCGGCTACGAGCAGTACTTC.

The chain has TRBV2 and TRBJ2-6, with D possibly being TRBD2 (5 bases). The CDR3 has 13 residues. Germline V gene sequence: CDR1 SNHLY, CDR2 FYNNEI. The V and J ends lost 7 bases and 2 bases respectively, with 6 bases between them. CDR3 bases: TGTGCCAGCACCGGGACTGGGGCCAACGTCCTGACTTTC. Its protein is CASTGTGANVLTF.

V and J are TRBV4-1 and TRBJ1-2; perhaps TRBD1 as D (6 bases). This CDR3 has 16 amino acids. Germline CDR1 and CDR2: MGHRA and YSYEKL. Trimming took off 4 bases at V and 1 base at J, with 16 bases between the two ends. The CDR3 nucleotides are TGCGCCAGCAGCCTATCTACAGGGCTGAGTAACTATGGCTACACCTTC. Translating it yields CASSLSTGLSNYGYTF.

The V gene is TRBV28, the J gene TRBJ2-7; D is possibly TRBD2 (6 bases). CDR3 length: 16 residues. V was pared by 4 bases and J by 3 bases, with 19 bases between. Germline V gene lookup returns CDR1 MDHEN and CDR2 SYDVKM. For the CDR3, the DNA is TGTGCCAGCAGTTACCAATTGGGGGGAGAAGGCTACGAGCAGTACTTC. Protein sequence: CASSYQLGGEGYEQYF.

This rearrangement joins TRBV5-4 to TRBJ1-1, with unresolved D. Germline CDR1 SGHNT, CDR2 YYREEE (reference sequence). The length of the CDR3 is 14 residues. Trimming took 0 bases from V and 1 from J, leaving 7 bases between them. Written as DNA, the CDR3 is TGTGCCAGCAGCTTGGTCGGGTCGAACACTGAAGCTTTCTTT. Encoded protein: CASSLVGSNTEAFF. The full variable domain, completed using reference TRBV5-4 and TRBJ1-1, is ETGVTQSPTHLIKTRGQQVTLRCSSQSGHNTVSWYQQALGQGPQFIFQYYREEENGRGNFPPRFSGLQFPNYSSELNVNALELDDSALYLCASSLVGSNTEAFFGQGTRLTVV.

CDR3 sequence (DNA): TGTGCCAGCTCACCAACTTGGGGGACAGGGGTAGATACGCAGTATTTT. Protein product: CASSPTWGTGVDTQYF. The chain uses TRBV18 and TRBJ2-3, with 10 bases aligning to TRBD1. The V segment lost 2 bases and the J segment 5 bases; nucleotides outside the gene matches: 7. Looked up from germline, CDR1 is KGHSH and CDR2 is LQKENI. The CDR3 is 16 amino acids.

The gene calls are TRBV11-3 and TRBJ1-1; 8 positions match TRBD1. The CDR3 has 17 amino acids. V shed 5 bases, J shed 5 bases, and the junction held 16 bases outside the gene matches. Germline V gene sequence: CDR1 SGHNT, CDR2 YENEEA. The CDR3 protein is CASSVSFGRGLGTEAFF. CDR3 DNA: TGTGCCAGCAGCGTAAGTTTCGGCAGGGGGCTGGGTACTGAAGCTTTCTTT.

The J gene is TRBJ2-7, the V gene TRBV27, with 10 bases fitting TRBD2. After removal of 5 bases from V and 1 base from J, the junction contained 8 bases not matched to a gene. The CDR3 length is 16 residues. Per the germline V gene, CDR1 is MNHEY and CDR2 is SMNVEV (reference sequence). CDR3 in DNA: TGTGCCAGCAGTATTGCGGGGACTAGCGCATCCTACGAGCAGTACTTC. This gives the protein CASSIAGTSASYEQYF.

The CDR3 DNA reads as TGTGCCAGCAGCATCAGCGGGCCGAGCTCCTACAATGAGCAGTTCTTC. Protein product: CASSISGPSSYNEQFF. The V call is TRBV11-2, the J call TRBJ2-1; possibly TRBD2 for D (6 bases). The V end lost 5 bases, the J end lost 0 bases, and 14 bases lay between the germline ends. The CDR3 has 16 residues. Germline V gene lookup returns CDR1 SGHAT and CDR2 FQNNGV.

This clone was observed a single time. The chain is built from TRBV6-5 and TRBJ2-3; D is unclear. The CDR3 extends over 15 amino acids. Germline loops: CDR1 MNHEY, CDR2 SVGAGI. V lost 4 bases to trimming and J lost 8 bases, with 19 bases between them. This chain's CDR3 is CASSSGLGRIGTQYF. CDR3 in DNA: TGTGCCAGCAGTTCCGGCCTAGGTCGAATAGGTACGCAGTATTTT.

The V and J genes are TRBV25-1 and TRBJ2-3; 9 bases line up with TRBD1. Germline lookup yields CDR1 MGHDK and CDR2 SYGVNS. The V segment lost 5 bases and the J segment 4 bases; nucleotides outside the gene matches: 13. The CDR3 is 17 residues long. The CDR3 region is CASSRGDRGRHADTQYF. CDR3 in DNA: TGTGCCAGCAGTAGAGGAGACAGGGGGAGACACGCAGATACGCAGTATTTT.

The chain links TRBV4-2 to TRBJ2-1; TRBD2 might be the D (6 bases). V was clipped by 0 bases and J by 8 bases, with 14 bases between them. Germline V gives CDR1 LGHNA, CDR2 YNFKEQ. There are 15 residues in the CDR3. Written as DNA, the CDR3 is TGTGCCAGCAGCCAAGATCCCGGGAGTAGATATGAGCAGTTCTTC. Protein sequence: CASSQDPGSRYEQFF.

The chain employs TRBV18 and TRBJ1-1; 10 nucleotides agree with TRBD1. Trimming cost V 2 bases and J 5 bases; bases outside gene matches: 8. Germline V gives CDR1 KGHSH, CDR2 LQKENI. There are 16 residues in the CDR3. CDR3 sequence: CASSPRTGGYETEAFF. The CDR3 region has the DNA TGTGCCAGCTCACCAAGGACAGGGGGTTACGAGACTGAAGCTTTCTTT. Complete variable domain (other parts from reference TRBV18 and TRBJ1-1): NAGVMQNPRHLVRRRGQEARLRCSPMKGHSHVYWYRQLPEEGLKFMVYLQKENIIDESGMPKERFSAEFPKEGPSILRIQQVVRGDSAAYFCASSPRTGGYETEAFFGQGTRLTVV.

This clone was observed a handful of times. V is TRBV2 and J is TRBJ2-7; 7 bases are shared with TRBD2. The CDR3 is made up of 13 amino acids. Losses at the gene ends were 5 bases for V and 6 bases for J; bases not matched to a gene: 7. Per germline, CDR1 SNHLY and CDR2 FYNNEI. CDR3 in amino acids: CASSKREGGEQYF. The CDR3 region has the DNA TGTGCCAGCAGTAAGAGGGAGGGAGGCGAGCAGTACTTC.